Reported below is one T cell receptor (beta chain). As yet, its antigen is unknown. The data are from a study of shared clonotypes between healthy human individuals. Broader study findings: Generally, estimated richness proved larger in naive subsets than it did in memory subsets.

Germline values: CDR1 SGDLS, CDR2 YYNGEE. This CDR3 is 16 amino acids long. V was cut by 0 bases and J by 5 bases, with 18 bases left in between. The data were produced by immunoSEQ multiplex PCR, yet TCRdb's version contains in-frame clones alone and is incomplete. The profile shows about 1.5 million clones, 95% to 99% of them singletons. V and J are TRBV9 and TRBJ2-7, with D possibly matching TRBD2 (5 bases). This sequence originates from a man between 25 and 39 years old in good health. The sequenced sample was naive CD4+ T cells sorted from blood. Noted subset: CD45RA+ positively selected. CDR3 in amino acids: CASSVDSGLAIHEQYF. The CDR3 region has the DNA TGTGCCAGCAGCGTAGATTCGGGGTTGGCCATCCACGAGCAGTACTTC.